The source of this T cell receptor beta chain is a study of cytotoxic CD8 clonotypes in ibrutinib-treated CLL (dated by TCRdb to the early 2020s). As for the study more broadly: The cohort was composed of about a dozen relapsed/refractory and around 15 treatment-naive patients; IGHV unmutated status was identified in roughly 17 patients. Cryopreserved peripheral blood mononuclear cells were obtained before treatment, at response, and at either sustained remission or disease progression. Every sample from remission and from progressive disease was obtained while the patients were still on ibrutinib. An average of around 250,000 productive templates and tens of thousands of productive rearrangements was obtained per sample. Responses were partial in around 24 patients and complete in 2; after median roughly 69 months follow-up, around 15 stayed in remission and around 12 progressed. Samples at response were collected after a median of roughly 13 months of treatment, with a range of about 6 to 36 months. Of the approximately 86 people in the trial, around 25 had longitudinal samples available.

Trimming accounts for 7 bases at V and 8 bases at J, while the number of junction bases matched to no gene is 8. The CDR3, cysteine through phenylalanine, is 13 amino acids long. The retained sequence is limited to the CDR3, 39 bases, with the frame set at the first base. Sequences SNHLY (CDR1) and FYNNEI (CDR2) are obtained from the germline V gene. A MiSeq instrument was used for deep resolution sequencing, which targeted depths ranging from 1 in 1 million up to 1 in 200,000 T cells, with coverage averaging 10x for each clonotype. The immunoSEQ hsTCRB Kit was used to generate the TCR beta libraries. As for the authors' bioinformatics: Data were analyzed with ImmunoSEQ Data Assistant and ImmunoSEQ Analyzer, with V, D and J genes assigned per IMGT definitions. Clonality, which ranges from 0 to 1, was calculated as one minus the normalized Shannon entropy of productive rearrangement frequencies. Only overrepresented clonotypes making up at least 0.05% of the repertoire of each patient were included in the public clonotype analysis. About twelve repertoires from age-matched healthy donors, obtained from immuneACCESS, served as clonality controls. TCRdb re-hosts the immuneACCESS table, in-frame sequences only. Its copies lack some clones; in the studies checked, an unresolved V gene accounts for under half of them, and the cause for the rest is not known. V and J calls and clone size come straight from that table; D and trimming were deduced from the DNA. The sample table contains about 130,000 clones; only one count was recorded for over 60% of them. About 13% of the sample is held by the ten biggest clonotypes.

The sample's time point label is to be understood as: 12 to 13 months on ibrutinib. Roughly 2.2 micrograms of genomic DNA were extracted from cryopreserved PBMCs for TCR beta library preparation. Longitudinal blood samples from CLL patients on ibrutinib monotherapy were analyzed using high-throughput TCR beta sequencing. The patients took part in an open-label, single-center phase 2 trial of ibrutinib monotherapy. Here is what the overall study found, with its caveats: Lymph node repertoires were not examined, and the timing of sampling was not matched between patients in sustained remission and those whose disease progressed. Public clonotypes were rare and either shrank or stayed stable during treatment, and the rise in clonality at ibrutinib response reflected expansion of private clonotypes. An increase in clonality was observed at ibrutinib response, with clonality remaining stable during sustained remission and falling back toward baseline at progression. Baseline clonality exceeded that of age-matched healthy donors and correlated strongly with circulating CD8+ T-cell counts.

This clone occurred a few times. It has no known antigen specificity. No base-level quality is on record; no much larger clone is a single base apart. The source of this sequence is a human donor with chronic lymphocytic leukemia. Sample: PBMCs, taken after 12 months of ibrutinib treatment. This chain joins TRBV2 to TRBJ2-1; 7 of the junction bases match TRBD2. The nucleotide sequence is TGTGCCAGCATGGCGGGAGTTTATTATGAGCAGTTCTTC. Translated, this is CASMAGVYYEQFF.